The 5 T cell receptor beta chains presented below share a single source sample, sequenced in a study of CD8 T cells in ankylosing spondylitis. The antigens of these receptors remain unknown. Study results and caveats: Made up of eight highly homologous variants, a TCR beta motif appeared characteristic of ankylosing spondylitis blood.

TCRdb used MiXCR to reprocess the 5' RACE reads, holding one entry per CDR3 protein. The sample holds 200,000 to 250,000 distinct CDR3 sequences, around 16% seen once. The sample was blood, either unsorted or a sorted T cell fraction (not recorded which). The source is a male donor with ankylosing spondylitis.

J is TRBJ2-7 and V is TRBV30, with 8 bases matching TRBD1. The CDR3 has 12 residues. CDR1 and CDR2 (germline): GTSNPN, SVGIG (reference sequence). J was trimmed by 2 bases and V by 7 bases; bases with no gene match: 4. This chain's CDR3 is CASGQGTYEQYF. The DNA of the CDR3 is TGTGCCTCAGGACAGGGTACCTACGAGCAGTACTTC.

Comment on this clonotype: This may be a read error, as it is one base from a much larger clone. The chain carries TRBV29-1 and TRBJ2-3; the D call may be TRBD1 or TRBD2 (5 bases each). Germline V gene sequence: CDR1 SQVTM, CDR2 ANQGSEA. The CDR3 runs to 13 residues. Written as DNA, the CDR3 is TGCGGCGCTGGGGGTGGGTTCACAGATACGCAGTATTTT. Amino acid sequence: CGAGGGFTDTQYF.

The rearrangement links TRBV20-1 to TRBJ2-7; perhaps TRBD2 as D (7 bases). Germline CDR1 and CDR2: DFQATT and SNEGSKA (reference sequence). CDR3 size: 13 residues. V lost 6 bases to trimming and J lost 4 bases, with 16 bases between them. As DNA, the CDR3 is TGCAGTGCCGCCCGAGGGGGGGCGTACGAGCAGTACTTC. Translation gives CSAARGGAYEQYF.

CDR3 sequence: CASSYGEYYGYTF. For the CDR3, the DNA is TGTGCCAGCAGTTACGGGGAATACTATGGCTACACCTTC. The chain links TRBV6-5 to TRBJ1-2; D unresolved. Germline loops: CDR1 MNHEY, CDR2 SVGAGI. Trimming shortened V by 2 bases and J by 3 bases, and 7 bases separated the two germline ends. The CDR3 contains 13 residues.

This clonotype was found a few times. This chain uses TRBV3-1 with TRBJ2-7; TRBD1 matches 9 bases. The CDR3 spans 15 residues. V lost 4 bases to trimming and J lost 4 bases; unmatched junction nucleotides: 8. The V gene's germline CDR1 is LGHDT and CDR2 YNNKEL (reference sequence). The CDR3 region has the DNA TGTGCCAGCAGCCCCCCTCCCGGGACAGGGTACGAGCAGTACTTC. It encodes CASSPPPGTGYEQYF.